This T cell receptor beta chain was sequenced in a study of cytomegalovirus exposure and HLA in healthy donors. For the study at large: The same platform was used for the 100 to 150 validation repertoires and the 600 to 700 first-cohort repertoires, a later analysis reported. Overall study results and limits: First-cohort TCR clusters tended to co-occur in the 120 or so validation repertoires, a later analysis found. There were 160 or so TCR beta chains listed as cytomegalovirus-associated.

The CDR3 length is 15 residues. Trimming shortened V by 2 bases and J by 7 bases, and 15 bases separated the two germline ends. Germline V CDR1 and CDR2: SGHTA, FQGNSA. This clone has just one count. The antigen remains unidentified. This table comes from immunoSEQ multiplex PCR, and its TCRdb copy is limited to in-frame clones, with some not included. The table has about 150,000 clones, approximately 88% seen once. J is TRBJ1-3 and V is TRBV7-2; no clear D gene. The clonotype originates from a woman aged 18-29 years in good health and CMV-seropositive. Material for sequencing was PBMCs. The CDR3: CASSLIGEGLNTIYF. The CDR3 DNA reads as TGTGCCAGCAGCTTAATCGGGGAAGGGCTGAACACCATATATTTT. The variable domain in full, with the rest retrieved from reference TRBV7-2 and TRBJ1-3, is GAGVSQSPSNKVTEKGKDVELRCDPISGHTALYWYRQSLGQGLEFLIYFQGNSAPDKSGLPSDRFSAERTGGSVSTLTIQRTQQEDSAVYLCASSLIGEGLNTIYFGEGSWLTVV.